What follows is one T cell receptor beta chain and its context. The CDR3 spans 20 residues. Germline loops: CDR1 LGHDT, CDR2 YNNKEL (reference sequence). V trimming: 0 bases; J trimming: 0 bases; junction bases outside the gene matches: 14. Clones were read by immunoSEQ multiplex PCR, and TCRdb kept only the in-frame ones, dropping some. The data show under 200,000 clones, more than 70% seen once. The sample originates from a study of blood T cell repertoires in COVID-19. The wider study: Samples taken during acute and convalescent COVID-19 were collected in the United States, Italy and Spain. T cells, B-cell-depleted T cells, or PBMCs supplied cDNA or gDNA.

The sequencing sample was made of peripheral blood. The receptor was isolated from a man aged 40-49 years with active or convalescent COVID-19. V gene TRBV3-1 (or the pseudogene TRBV3-2) combines with J gene TRBJ2-4, with TRBD2 matching over 7 bases. CDR3 region: CASSQESVWGGGLAKNIQYF. CDR3 nucleotides: TGTGCCAGCAGCCAAGAATCAGTGTGGGGCGGGGGACTAGCCAAAAACATTCAGTACTTC.